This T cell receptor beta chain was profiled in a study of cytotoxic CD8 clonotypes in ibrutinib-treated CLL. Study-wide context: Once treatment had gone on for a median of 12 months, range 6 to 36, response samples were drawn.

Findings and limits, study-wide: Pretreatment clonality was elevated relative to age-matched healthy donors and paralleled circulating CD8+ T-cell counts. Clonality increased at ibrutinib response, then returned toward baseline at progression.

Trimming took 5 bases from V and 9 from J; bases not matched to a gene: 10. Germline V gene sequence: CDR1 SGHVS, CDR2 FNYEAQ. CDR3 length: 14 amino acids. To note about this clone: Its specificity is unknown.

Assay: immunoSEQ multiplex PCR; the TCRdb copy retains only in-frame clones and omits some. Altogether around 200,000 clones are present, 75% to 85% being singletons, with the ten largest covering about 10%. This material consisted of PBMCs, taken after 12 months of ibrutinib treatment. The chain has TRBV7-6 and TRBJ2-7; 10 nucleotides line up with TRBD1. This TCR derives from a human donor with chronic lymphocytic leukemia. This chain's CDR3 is CASSHLTGGAGQYF. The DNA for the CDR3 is TGTGCCAGCAGCCACCTGACAGGGGGCGCCGGGCAGTACTTC.